This is a list of T cell receptor beta chains from one sample in a study of cytomegalovirus exposure and HLA in healthy donors. Measured with immunoSEQ multiplex PCR; TCRdb has only the in-frame clones, and not every one. This sample carries 150,000 to 200,000 clones, 65% to 85% of them seen once, and the ten largest clones take approximately 1.4%. What was sequenced was PBMCs. These receptors came from a man in his sixties in good health and CMV-seronegative. CDR3s include the opening cysteine and the closing phenylalanine or tryptophan. The D gene is left open where the match is weak. Rows may omit the clone size; those that give it use once, few, many or a size class.

CDR3	DNA	V	J	size	D
CASSLAALRQQYF	TGTGCCAGCAGTTTAGCGGCCCTACGGCAACAGTACTTC	TRBV28	TRBJ2-7	-	-
CASSLAGGFQPQHF	TGTGCCAGCAGCTTAGCGGGGGGTTTTCAGCCCCAGCATTTT	TRBV7-9	TRBJ1-5	-	-
CASSSSRVSGLSAGELFF	TGTGCCAGCAGCTCTAGCAGAGTTAGCGGGTTGAGCGCCGGGGAGCTGTTTTTT	TRBV7-8	TRBJ2-2	-	TRBD2
CASSPFTENTEAFF	TGTGCCAGCTCACCATTTACAGAGAACACTGAAGCTTTCTTT	TRBV18	TRBJ1-1	-	-
CASSSLWTEGFF	TGTGCCAGCAGCTCCCTTTGGACAGAAGGTTTCTTT	TRBV11-3	TRBJ1-1	-	-
CSVSDSNRETQYF	TGCAGCGTCTCGGACAGTAACAGGGAGACCCAGTACTTC	TRBV29-1	TRBJ2-5	-	-
CASSSPDRGLQPQHF	TGTGCCAGCAGTTCCCCGGACAGGGGGCTTCAGCCCCAGCATTTT	TRBV28	TRBJ1-5	-	TRBD1
CASSLMGLAADTQYF	TGTGCCAGCAGCTTGATGGGACTAGCGGCAGATACGCAGTATTTT	TRBV7-9	TRBJ2-3	-	TRBD2
CASSPGGGWNEQFF	TGCGCCAGCAGCCCGGGGGGGGGCTGGAATGAGCAGTTCTTC	TRBV5-1	TRBJ2-1	-	TRBD2
CAISDTPADTQYF	TGTGCCATCAGTGATACCCCCGCGGATACGCAGTATTTT	TRBV10-3	TRBJ2-3	-	-
CSVEGGGQDTQYF	TGCAGCGTTGAAGGGGGAGGCCAAGATACGCAGTATTTT	TRBV29-1	TRBJ2-3	few	-